This T cell receptor beta chain comes out of a study of T-cell memory formation after mild COVID-19. Overall study findings and caveats: Chiefly within CM and EM were the contracting CD4+ clones; CD8+ ones were within EMRA. Confirmation of SARS-CoV-2 specificity was lacking for second-wave clones peaking day 37.

Notes on this clonotype: Its antigen is not identified.

TCRdb ran MiXCR on the 5' RACE reads and lists one entry per CDR3 protein. The data contain 350,000 to 500,000 distinct CDR3 sequences, approximately 18% of them singletons. From germline, CDR1 is DFQATT and CDR2 SNEGSKA (reference sequence). Deletions cut 6 bases from V and 0 bases from J, with 14 bases between. The CDR3 runs 14 residues. This rearrangement joins TRBV20-1 to TRBJ1-1; D is uncertain. This clonotype was obtained from a man between 18 and 35 years old who had mild COVID-19 (a few samples of this study predate the infection). Cell type and time point are not known. The specimen was PBMCs or a T cell subset sorted from them (not recorded which). CDR3 coding DNA: TGCAGTGCCGAGAAGGGCTCTATGAACACTGAAGCTTTCTTT. Its translation is CSAEKGSMNTEAFF.